One and the same sample provided the 23 T cell receptor beta chains below, sequenced in a study of T cells in Graves' hyperthyroidism and ophthalmopathy. Amplified regions were TCR beta CDR3 sequences from RNA transcripts. HTBI primers were employed in a first-round RT-PCR of the TCR CDR3. TCRdb reprocessed the multiplex PCR reads via MiXCR and lists one record per CDR3 protein. The sample includes around 350,000 distinct CDR3 sequences, more than 15% of them seen just once. Material: blood. These receptors were obtained from a woman between 18 and 29 years old with Graves' hyperthyroidism that later progressed to Graves' ophthalmopathy.

In this sample, this clonotype turned up many times. This chain joins TRBV6-1 and TRBJ1-5, with a possible D match to TRBD1 (6 bases). This CDR3 region has 19 residues. Trimming pared 5 bases from V and 0 bases from J, leaving 23 bases between. Germline values: CDR1 MNHNS, CDR2 SASEGT. CDR3 DNA sequence: TGTGCCAGCAGTTATAACGACAGGCACGTTCCCTATAGCAATCAGCCCCAGCATTTT. Translating gives CASSYNDRHVPYSNQPQHF.

This clonotype has ten or more counts. This chain connects TRBV29-1 to TRBJ2-3; 11 nucleotides align to TRBD2. Trimming took 4 bases from V and 0 from J; bases not matched to a gene: 0. Germline lookup yields CDR1 SQVTM and CDR2 ANQGSEA. The CDR3 contains 14 residues. CDR3 sequence: CSVGTSGSTDTQYF. The DNA of the CDR3 is TGCAGCGTTGGGACTAGCGGGAGCACAGATACGCAGTATTTT.

Ten or more counts support this clonotype. The chain links TRBV10-3 to TRBJ1-1; D is possibly TRBD1 (6 bases). Trimming pared 8 bases from V and 8 bases from J, leaving 24 bases between. The length of the CDR3 is 15 residues. The germline V gene encodes CDR1 ENHRY and CDR2 SYGVKD. The CDR3 is CAIQEPTQGRREAFF. In DNA form, the CDR3 reads TGTGCCATCCAAGAACCAACACAGGGACGGAGAGAAGCTTTCTTT.

This clonotype was counted many times. The gene calls are TRBV28 and TRBJ2-7, with D maybe TRBD2 (6 bases). Trimming shortened V by 1 base and J by 0 bases, and 10 bases separated the two germline ends. CDR1 is MDHEN, CDR2 SYDVKM, per germline. The CDR3 totals 15 residues. The CDR3 region is CASSLFGSSSYEQYF. CDR3 coding DNA: TGTGCCAGCAGTTTATTCGGGAGTAGCTCCTACGAGCAGTACTTC.

With respect to this clonotype: A much larger clone sits a single nucleotide away, making a read error possible. The chain has TRBV18 and TRBJ2-5, with D perhaps matching TRBD2 (5 bases). In germline, CDR1 is KGHSH, CDR2 LQKENI. The CDR3 sequence is 14 residues long. The CDR3 coding sequence is TGTGCCAGCCCACCACGAAGCGGACAAGAGACCCAGTACTTC. Translation gives CASPPRSGQETQYF.

This clonotype was seen more than once but under ten times. This rearrangement joins TRBV7-8 to TRBJ1-3; TRBD1 matches at 8 bases. The CDR3 consists of 16 residues. The J segment lost 3 bases and the V segment lost 5 bases, leaving 9 bases of the junction unmatched. CDR1 and CDR2 (germline): SGHVS, FQNEAQ. CDR3 protein: CASSVKTGVIGNTIYF. CDR3 nucleotide sequence: TGTGCCAGCAGCGTCAAGACAGGGGTAATTGGAAACACCATATATTTT. The complete variable domain, with remaining parts taken from reference TRBV7-8 and TRBJ1-3, reads GAGVSQSPRYKVAKRGQDVALRCDPISGHVSLFWYQQALGQGPEFLTYFQNEAQLDKSGLPSDRFFAERPEGSVSTLKIQRTQQEDSAVYLCASSVKTGVIGNTIYFGEGSWLTVV.

At least ten counts were recorded for this clonotype. This chain links TRBV3-1 with TRBJ1-2; tentatively, D is TRBD1 (5 bases). The CDR3 covers 15 residues. CDR1 is LGHDT, CDR2 YNNKEL, per germline (reference sequence). V lost 5 bases and J 6 bases, leaving 19 bases between the germline ends. The DNA of the CDR3 is TGTGCCAGCAGCAACCTCTCGGAAGGGGTTGATGGCTACACCTTC. Protein: CASSNLSEGVDGYTF.

This clonotype has ten or more counts. The chain links TRBV20-1 to TRBJ2-7; tentatively, D is TRBD1 (6 bases). The germline gives CDR1 DFQATT, CDR2 SNEGSKA (reference sequence). Between the trimmed V and J ends, which lost 4 bases and 2 bases, there was a span of 18 bases. The CDR3 covers 15 residues. DNA for the CDR3: TGCAGTGCTAAGGGGGAGACACTCAGGGCCTACGAGCAGTACTTC. It translates to CSAKGETLRAYEQYF.

This clonotype was detected many times. This sequence joins TRBV2 and TRBJ2-7; TRBD2 matches 9 bases. This CDR3 comprises 12 residues. Germline CDR1 SNHLY, CDR2 FYNNEI. V lost 6 bases and J lost 4; bases outside the gene matches: 1. CDR3 sequence (DNA): TGTGCCAGCAGGACTAGCGGTTACGAGCAGTACTTC. It encodes CASRTSGYEQYF. The variable domain in full, completed from reference TRBV2 and TRBJ2-7, reads EPEVTQTPSHQVTQMGQEVILRCVPISNHLYFYWYRQILGQKVEFLVSFYNNEISEKSEIFDDQFSVERPDGSNFTLKIRSTKLEDSAMYFCASRTSGYEQYFGPGTRLTVT.

As DNA, the CDR3 is TGTGCCAGCAGGGACAGATACTCCTACGAGCAGTACTTC. It yields the protein CASRDRYSYEQYF. V usage is TRBV28 and J usage is TRBJ2-7; tentative D call: TRBD1 (6 bases). The CDR3 is 13 amino acids. Germline V gives CDR1 MDHEN, CDR2 SYDVKM. V shed 6 bases and J shed 0 bases, with 9 bases lying between them. The full variable domain, rest sourced from reference TRBV28 and TRBJ2-7, is DVKVTQSSRYLVKRTGEKVFLECVQDMDHENMFWYRQDPGLGLRLIYFSYDVKMKEKGDIPEGYSVSREKKERFSLILESASTNQTSMYLCASRDRYSYEQYFGPGTRLTVT.

This clonotype was seen repeatedly, ten times or more. The chain employs TRBV10-3 and TRBJ2-4, with D uncertain. The ends were cut back, 2 bases at V and 5 bases at J, with 4 bases in the middle. Germline V lookup: CDR1 ENHRY, CDR2 SYGVKD. CDR3 size: 12 residues. CDR3: CAISEDENIQYF. The CDR3 DNA reads as TGTGCCATCAGTGAGGATGAAAACATTCAGTACTTC.

This clonotype was detected many times. The chain carries TRBV3-1 and TRBJ2-2; D is ambiguous. Germline V gives CDR1 LGHDT, CDR2 YNNKEL (reference sequence). V lost 3 bases and J lost 1, with 9 bases in between. The CDR3 runs to 15 residues. CDR3 region: CASSQNRKNTGELFF. The DNA for the CDR3 is TGTGCCAGCAGCCAGAATCGGAAGAACACCGGGGAGCTGTTTTTT.

The chain carries TRBV11-2 and TRBJ2-7, with TRBD1 matching over 9 bases. There are 23 residues in the CDR3. Germline values: CDR1 SGHAT, CDR2 FQNNGV. The V and J ends lost 3 bases and 3 bases, in that order; junction bases with no gene match: 30. The CDR3 here is CASSLGGDREAPGLSGLYYEQYF. The CDR3, as DNA: TGTGCCAGCAGCTTGGGGGGGGACAGGGAGGCCCCAGGTTTAAGCGGGTTATACTACGAGCAGTACTTC. The complete variable domain, with remaining parts taken from reference TRBV11-2 and TRBJ2-7, reads EAGVAQSPRYKIIEKRQSVAFWCNPISGHATLYWYQQILGQGPKLLIQFQNNGVVDDSQLPKDRFSAERLKGVDSTLKIQPAKLEDSAVYLCASSLGGDREAPGLSGLYYEQYFGPGTRLTVT.

On this clonotype itself: Given a much more abundant clone one base away, this may be a read error. The chain carries TRBV5-1 and TRBJ1-1, with a weak D call TRBD1 (5 bases). The germline CDR1 and CDR2 sequences are SGHRS and YFSETQ. There are 13 residues in the CDR3. The CDR3 is CASSVGPNTEALF. The CDR3 region has the DNA TGCGCCAGCAGCGTGGGACCGAACACTGAAGCTCTCTTT.

This clonotype was picked up many times. The V call is TRBV28, the J call TRBJ2-7; 10 bases map to TRBD1. Losses at the gene ends were 6 bases for V and 2 bases for J; bases not matched to a gene: 7. Germline V gene data show CDR1 as MDHEN and CDR2 as SYDVKM. This CDR3 is built from 15 residues. The CDR3 region is CASSRDRGGAYEQYF. CDR3 coding DNA: TGTGCCAGCAGCCGGGACAGGGGAGGAGCCTACGAGCAGTACTTC. The whole variable domain, remainder taken from reference TRBV28 and TRBJ2-7, is DVKVTQSSRYLVKRTGEKVFLECVQDMDHENMFWYRQDPGLGLRLIYFSYDVKMKEKGDIPEGYSVSREKKERFSLILESASTNQTSMYLCASSRDRGGAYEQYFGPGTRLTVT.

V usage is TRBV30 and J usage is TRBJ2-1; 11 nucleotides align to TRBD2. V was clipped by 4 bases and J by 1 base; unmatched bases: 24. This CDR3 has 22 amino acids. Germline CDR1 and CDR2: GTSNPN and SVGIG (reference sequence). The CDR3 spells CAWIGPGGSGRVKGESYNEQFF. CDR3 bases: TGTGCCTGGATCGGGCCGGGGGGTAGCGGGAGGGTGAAAGGAGAGTCCTACAATGAGCAGTTCTTC.

This clonotype was found many times. The chain uses TRBV3-1 and TRBJ2-7; TRBD2 matches 9 bases. Germline CDR1 is LGHDT and CDR2 is YNNKEL (reference sequence). The CDR3 runs to 14 residues. The V gene end was trimmed by 4 bases and the J gene end by 7 bases; junction bases not matched to a gene: 8. This chain's CDR3 is CASSPTSGRREQYF. The CDR3, as DNA: TGTGCCAGCAGCCCGACTAGCGGAAGAAGGGAGCAGTACTTC.

V gene TRBV29-1 combines with J gene TRBJ1-1, with a weak D call TRBD1 (6 bases). This CDR3 has 13 residues. Germline V gives CDR1 SQVTM, CDR2 ANQGSEA. With 4 bases removed from V and 4 bases from J, the gap between germline ends came to 13 bases. The CDR3 protein is CSVADRRGTEAFF. Written as DNA, the CDR3 is TGCAGCGTTGCGGACAGAAGGGGCACTGAAGCTTTCTTT.

A few counts support this clonotype. The V and J genes are TRBV4-2 and TRBJ2-1; 9 bases agree with TRBD2. Germline CDR1 reads LGHNA; CDR2 reads YNFKEQ. CDR3 size: 17 residues. V was clipped by 1 base and J by 9 bases; unmatched bases: 13. The chain's CDR3 is CASSQVASGTVFGEQFF. The CDR3 region has the DNA TGTGCCAGCAGCCAAGTGGCTAGCGGGACGGTTTTCGGTGAGCAGTTCTTC.

In its sample, this clonotype was seen many times. V gene TRBV18 combines with J gene TRBJ2-1, with 8 bases matching TRBD2. The CDR3 sequence is 15 residues long. V gave up 3 bases and J gave up 10 bases; unmatched junction bases: 11. CDR1 KGHSH and CDR2 LQKENI come from the germline V gene. This CDR3 reads CASSPVGSGNHEQFF. The DNA for the CDR3 is TGTGCCAGCTCACCCGTTGGTAGCGGGAACCACGAGCAGTTCTTC.

This clonotype was detected once. The genes are TRBV12-3 or TRBV12-4 and TRBJ2-1; 13 nucleotides match TRBD2. The junction had 3 bases not matched to a gene; V was cut back by 2 bases and J by 5 bases. The CDR3 consists of 16 residues. The chain's CDR3 is CASSLSGLAGNNEQFF. CDR3 in DNA: TGTGCCAGCAGTTTATCGGGACTAGCGGGGAACAATGAGCAGTTCTTC.

This clonotype was counted many times. This chain links TRBV18 with TRBJ2-2; D gene unclear. The V gene's germline CDR1 is KGHSH and CDR2 LQKENI. The CDR3 contains 15 residues. Trimming shortened V by 3 bases and J by 8 bases, and 16 bases separated the two germline ends. CDR3 nucleotides: TGTGCCAGCTCACCCGGGCCGCCCCTGCCAGGGGAGCTGTTTTTT. Translating it yields CASSPGPPLPGELFF.

This clonotype was seen many times. The gene calls are TRBV11-2 and TRBJ2-3; tentatively, D is TRBD1 (6 bases). CDR1 and CDR2 (germline): SGHAT, FQNNGV. V was clipped by 1 base and J by 0 bases, with 14 bases between them. This CDR3 region has 17 residues. The chain's CDR3 is CASSLVIRTASTDTQYF. For the CDR3, the DNA is TGTGCCAGCAGCTTAGTCATACGGACAGCTAGCACAGATACGCAGTATTTT.